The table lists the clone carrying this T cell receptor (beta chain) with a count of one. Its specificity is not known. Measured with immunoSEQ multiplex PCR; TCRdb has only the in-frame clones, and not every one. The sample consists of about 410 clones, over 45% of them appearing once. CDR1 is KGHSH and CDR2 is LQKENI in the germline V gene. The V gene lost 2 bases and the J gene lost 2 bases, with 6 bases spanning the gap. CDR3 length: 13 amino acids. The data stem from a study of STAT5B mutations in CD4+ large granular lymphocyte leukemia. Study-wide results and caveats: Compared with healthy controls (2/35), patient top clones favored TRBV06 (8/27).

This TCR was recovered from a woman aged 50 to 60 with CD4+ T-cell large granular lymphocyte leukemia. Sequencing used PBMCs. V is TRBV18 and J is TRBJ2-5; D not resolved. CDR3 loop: CASSPGRQETQYF. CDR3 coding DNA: TGTGCCAGCTCACCAGGCAGGCAAGAGACCCAGTACTTC.